These 17 T cell receptor beta chains were sequenced from one sample in a study of monozygotic twins with inflammatory bowel disease (dated by TCRdb to about 2019). Receptors were amplified or captured by 5' RACE. Sequencing used an Illumina HiSeq 2500. Through TCRdb reprocessing, the reads give one entry per CDR3 protein sequence; DNA is omitted. The table for this sample lists over 150,000 distinct CDR3 sequences. In total, the top ten clones hold approximately 2.5% of the sample. Sequenced sample: blood. These receptors all come from a human donor with ulcerative colitis or Crohn's disease, or a healthy co-twin of an affected twin (not recorded which).

This chain links TRBV5-1 with TRBJ2-7; the D gene TCRdb calls, TRBD1, cannot be checked with no DNA. The CDR3 contains 14 residues. Germline assignment: CDR1 SGHRS and CDR2 YFSETQ. The CDR3 loop is CASSITGGRLEQYF.

CDR3 sequence: CASSLVAGGDEQYF. The genes are TRBV7-6 and TRBJ2-7; there is no DNA to check the TCRdb D call of TRBD2. In germline, CDR1 is SGHVS, CDR2 FNYEAQ. The CDR3 contains 14 residues.

The rearrangement joins TRBV6-5 to TRBJ2-7. From germline, CDR1 is MNHEY and CDR2 SVGAGI. The CDR3 covers 14 residues. CDR3 region: CASSYSGSPYEQYF.

The chain uses TRBV10-3 and TRBJ2-1; TCRdb lists TRBD2, though no DNA is available to test this call. Germline CDR1 ENHRY, CDR2 SYGVKD. This CDR3 comprises 14 residues. The CDR3 reads CATLASGGVNEQFF.

The V gene is TRBV18, the J gene TRBJ2-2; TCRdb gives TRBD1 as the D gene, but with no DNA this cannot be confirmed. This CDR3 comprises 16 residues. The germline V gene encodes CDR1 KGHSH and CDR2 LQKENI. CDR3 in amino acids: CASSPRQGASTGELFF.

The CDR3 reads CASSLSDSPGYEQYF. V is TRBV28 and J is TRBJ2-7; lacking DNA, the TRBD1 call made by TCRdb goes unchecked. The CDR3 is 15 amino acids. CDR1 is MDHEN, CDR2 SYDVKM, per germline.

CDR3 amino acids: CASSVTGTPANEKLFF. The genes are TRBV5-1 and TRBJ1-4; TCRdb's D call of TRBD1 is untestable without DNA. This CDR3 spans 16 amino acids. CDR1 and CDR2 from the germline V gene are SGHRS and YFSETQ.

The chain carries TRBV5-1 and TRBJ2-2; TCRdb calls TRBD2, which cannot be checked without DNA. CDR1 SGHRS and CDR2 YFSETQ come from the germline V gene. This CDR3 is 17 amino acids long. Here the CDR3 reads CASSKPASGLNTGELFF. Using reference TRBV5-1 and TRBJ2-2 for the parts outside the CDR3, the full variable domain is KAGVTQTPRYLIKTRGQQVTLSCSPISGHRSVSWYQQTPGQGLQFLFEYFSETQRNKGNFPGRFSGRQFSNSRSEMNVSTLELGDSALYLCASSKPASGLNTGELFFGEGSRLTVL.

The rearrangement uses TRBV7-9 and TRBJ2-7; TCRdb designates TRBD2, a call that cannot be tested without DNA. CDR1 SEHNR and CDR2 FQNEAQ come from the germline V gene (reference sequence). The CDR3 totals 16 residues. CDR3 in amino acids: CASSLVSGLAGDRQYF.

The rearrangement joins TRBV28 to TRBJ2-3; with no DNA, the TCRdb D assignment of TRBD1 cannot be verified. CDR3 length: 12 residues. The germline gives CDR1 MDHEN, CDR2 SYDVKM. The CDR3 sequence: CASSSGRDTQYF.

The chain joins TRBV5-6 to TRBJ2-3; TCRdb designates TRBD1, a call that cannot be tested without DNA. The CDR3 contains 15 residues. Looked up from germline, CDR1 is SGHDT and CDR2 is YYEEEE. CDR3 loop: CASSYRDRVTDTQYF.

V is TRBV4-1 and J is TRBJ1-2; the TRBD1 assignment by TCRdb is unverifiable without DNA. The CDR3 loop spans 14 amino acids. Germline values: CDR1 MGHRA, CDR2 YSYEKL. The CDR3 here is CASSHLGADYGYTF.

The genes are TRBV5-1 and TRBJ1-1. Germline CDR1 SGHRS, CDR2 YFSETQ. This CDR3 has 15 amino acids. The CDR3 spells CASSLVQGWNTEAFF.

This chain links TRBV18 with TRBJ2-3; the TRBD1 assignment by TCRdb is unverifiable without DNA. This CDR3 has 15 amino acids. CDR1 is KGHSH and CDR2 is LQKENI in the germline V gene. The CDR3 region is CASSPRTGSTDTQYF.

The chain combines TRBV4-1 with TRBJ2-1. The germline gives CDR1 MGHRA, CDR2 YSYEKL. CDR3 length: 14 residues. This CDR3 reads CASSQEPLANEQFF.

The chain couples TRBV29-1 to TRBJ1-2; the TCRdb D gene call, TRBD1, has no DNA to confirm it. This CDR3 has 14 residues. Germline V gives CDR1 SQVTM, CDR2 ANQGSEA. Here the CDR3 reads CSVERTASDYGYTF. Using reference TRBV29-1 and TRBJ1-2 for the parts outside the CDR3, the full variable domain is SAVISQKPSRDICQRGTSLTIQCQVDSQVTMMFWYRQQPGQSLTLIATANQGSEATYESGFVIDKFPISRPNLTFSTLTVSNMSPEDSSIYLCSVERTASDYGYTFGSGTRLTVV.

J is TRBJ2-6 and V is TRBV5-5; TCRdb designates TRBD2, a call that cannot be tested without DNA. The length of the CDR3 is 12 residues. Germline values: CDR1 SGHKS, CDR2 YYEKEE (reference sequence). CDR3: CASSYRGVVLTF. The whole variable domain, remainder taken from reference TRBV5-5 and TRBJ2-6, is DAGVTQSPTHLIKTRGQQVTLRCSPISGHKSVSWYQQVLGQGPQFIFQYYEKEERGRGNFPDRFSARQFPNYSSELNVNALLLGDSALYLCASSYRGVVLTFGAGSRLTVL.